The 25 T cell receptor beta chains below come from one sample, sequenced in a study of blood T cell repertoires in COVID-19 (dated by TCRdb to 2018 to 2021). To prepare the library, the immunoSEQ multiplex PCR assay was applied. Drawn from immuneACCESS, this table holds only the in-frame rearrangements with V and J called that TCRdb kept. Clones are partly lost; checked studies trace under half to an unresolved V gene and leave the rest unexplained. This sample comprises about 400,000 clones, over 75% of them detected only once. The ten largest account for 2% to 2.5% of the sample. The sequencing sample was made of PBMCs or T cells enriched from blood (not recorded which). These receptors were collected from a woman in her thirties or forties with acute COVID-19.

The J gene is TRBJ1-2, the V gene TRBV24-1; 12 bases are shared with TRBD1. In germline, CDR1 is KGHDR, CDR2 SFDVKD. This CDR3 comprises 17 residues. Trimming removed 5 bases from V and 6 bases from J; junction bases left unmatched: 12. The CDR3 region has the DNA TGTGCCACCAGTGGTTTTTTCCCCGGGACAGGGGGCCATGGCTACACCTTC. This gives the protein CATSGFFPGTGGHGYTF.

This clone was counted many times. This chain links TRBV5-1 with TRBJ2-3; TRBD2 might be the D (5 bases). Trimming cost V 4 bases and J 2 bases, with 11 bases left between them. Looked up from germline, CDR1 is SGHRS and CDR2 is YFSETQ. The CDR3 is 14 amino acids. The CDR3 DNA reads as TGCGCCAGCAGCCCCCAGACTAACACAGATACGCAGTATTTT. Protein product: CASSPQTNTDTQYF.

This chain uses TRBV13 with TRBJ2-3; D is unresolved. V was shortened by 2 bases and J by 2 bases, with 11 bases between the two germline ends. Germline CDR1 is PRHDT and CDR2 is FYEKMQ (reference sequence). The CDR3 length is 15 residues. CDR3: CASSLRVVNTDTQYF. CDR3 nucleotides: TGTGCCAGCAGCTTACGGGTTGTCAACACAGATACGCAGTATTTT.

V is TRBV7-2 and J is TRBJ2-5, with D perhaps matching TRBD1 (6 bases). Germline V gene data show CDR1 as SGHTA and CDR2 as FQGNSA. V shed 0 bases and J shed 5 bases, with 16 bases lying between them. The CDR3 contains 16 residues. The CDR3 DNA follows: TGTGCCAGCAGCTTAGCGTTGGGACACAGCTCGGAGACCCAGTACTTC. It yields the protein CASSLALGHSSETQYF.

This clone was picked up one time. V gene TRBV30 combines with J gene TRBJ1-2; D possibly corresponds to TRBD1 (5 bases). Trimming pared 6 bases from V and 5 bases from J, leaving 16 bases between. In germline, CDR1 is GTSNPN, CDR2 SVGIG (reference sequence). This CDR3 is 13 amino acids long. As DNA, the CDR3 is TGTGCCTGTGAGACCGGGACTCTATATGGCTACACCTTC. Protein: CACETGTLYGYTF.

This sequence joins TRBV6-5 and TRBJ1-1; D gene ambiguous. The V gene lost 8 bases and the J gene lost 1 base, with 14 bases spanning the gap. The germline gives CDR1 MNHEY, CDR2 SVGAGI. This CDR3 comprises 14 residues. The CDR3 region is CASRRREGNTEAFF. CDR3 coding DNA: TGTGCCAGCCGGCGGAGAGAGGGGAACACTGAAGCTTTCTTT.

The V and J genes are TRBV6-1 and TRBJ2-1; D may be TRBD2 (6 bases). Germline V gene lookup returns CDR1 MNHNS and CDR2 SASEGT. Trimming removed 1 base at V and 10 bases at J, with 11 bases between. The CDR3 spans 13 residues. In DNA, the CDR3 is TGTGCCAGCAGTGAAGGTTGGGGGGACGAGCAGTTCTTC. This sequence encodes CASSEGWGDEQFF.

V is TRBV7-9 and J is TRBJ2-1, with 7 bases lining up with TRBD2. CDR1 is SEHNR, CDR2 FQNEAQ, per germline (reference sequence). This CDR3 is built from 15 residues. Trimming at V came to 5 bases and at J to 0 bases, leaving 4 bases not matched to a gene. The DNA of the CDR3 is TGTGCCAGCAGCGGACTAGAAAGCTCCTACAATGAGCAGTTCTTC. Translating gives CASSGLESSYNEQFF.

The V gene is TRBV5-1, the J gene TRBJ1-3; 9 bases align to TRBD1. The junction had 5 bases not matched to a gene; V was cut back by 4 bases and J by 0 bases. CDR1 and CDR2 from the germline V gene are SGHRS and YFSETQ. The length of the CDR3 is 16 residues. This CDR3 is CASSADRGSSGNTIYF. CDR3 nucleotide sequence: TGCGCCAGCAGCGCGGACAGGGGAAGCTCTGGAAACACCATATATTTT.

Only a few counts were recorded for this clone. The chain recombines TRBV3-1 (or the pseudogene TRBV3-2) with TRBJ1-2; TRBD1 is a possible D gene (5 bases). This CDR3 is built from 13 residues. V lost 6 bases to trimming and J lost 3 bases, with 11 bases between them. Germline CDR1 is LGHDT and CDR2 is YNNKEL (reference sequence). The CDR3 spells CASRPQGYYGYTF. For the CDR3, the DNA is TGTGCCAGCAGGCCGCAGGGCTACTATGGCTACACCTTC.

V and J are TRBV5-1 and TRBJ2-7; TRBD1 matches 8 bases. The CDR3 extends over 15 amino acids. Per the germline V gene, CDR1 is SGHRS and CDR2 is YFSETQ. Germline trimming cut 3 bases from V and 2 bases from J; bases unmatched to any gene: 7. The CDR3 bases are TGCGCCAGCAGCTATACCGGGACAGGAGCCTACGAGCAGTACTTC. Protein product: CASSYTGTGAYEQYF. Combining the CDR3 with reference TRBV5-1 and TRBJ2-7 gives the whole variable domain KAGVTQTPRYLIKTRGQQVTLSCSPISGHRSVSWYQQTPGQGLQFLFEYFSETQRNKGNFPGRFSGRQFSNSRSEMNVSTLELGDSALYLCASSYTGTGAYEQYFGPGTRLTVT.

The CDR3 nucleotides read TGTGCCAGCAGGCCCGGGACAGCCTACGAGCAGTACTTC. Encoded protein: CASRPGTAYEQYF. The chain employs TRBV6-6 and TRBJ2-7, with 7 bases matching TRBD1. Germline CDR1 and CDR2: MNHNY and SVGAGI (reference sequence). The CDR3 is 13 amino acids. The junction had 4 bases not matched to a gene; V was cut back by 6 bases and J by 2 bases.

The chain combines TRBV5-5 with TRBJ1-3; D might be TRBD1 (5 bases). V was cut by 1 base and J by 3 bases, with 11 bases left in between. CDR3 length equals 15 residues. Germline CDR1 SGHKS, CDR2 YYEKEE (reference sequence). The CDR3, as DNA: TGTGCCAGCAGCTTGCAGGGTTATTTTGGAAACACCATATATTTT. Translating gives CASSLQGYFGNTIYF.

This clone was seen only a few times. The chain has TRBV2 and TRBJ1-4, with TRBD1 matching 7 bases. J gave up 2 bases and V 3 bases, and 3 bases lay outside the gene matches. Germline V gene sequence: CDR1 SNHLY, CDR2 FYNNEI. The CDR3 consists of 15 residues. The CDR3 DNA sequence: TGTGCCAGCAGTGAGTGGGGACAGACTAATGAAAAACTGTTTTTT. This translates into CASSEWGQTNEKLFF.

This clone was detected a few times. The chain uses TRBV11-2 and TRBJ1-3, with 12 bases aligning to TRBD1. V gave up 3 bases and J gave up 3 bases; unmatched junction bases: 6. Germline assignment: CDR1 SGHAT and CDR2 FQNNGV. This CDR3 spans 17 amino acids. The CDR3 is CASSFRDRGPFGNTIYF. The CDR3 DNA is TGTGCCAGCAGCTTCCGGGACAGGGGGCCATTTGGAAACACCATATATTTT.

This chain connects TRBV11-2 to TRBJ2-2; TRBD2 agrees at 10 bases. CDR3 length equals 15 residues. V shed 6 bases and J 3 bases; nucleotides not matched to a gene: 4. The germline V gene has CDR1 SGHAT and CDR2 FQNNGV. Here the CDR3 DNA reads TGTGCCAGCAGTTTTAGCGGGGGGTACACCGGGGAGCTGTTTTTT. Its translation is CASSFSGGYTGELFF.

The chain joins TRBV24-1 to TRBJ2-7, with 7 nucleotides matching TRBD1. The CDR3 covers 15 residues. Germline values: CDR1 KGHDR, CDR2 SFDVKD. The ends lost 7 bases at V and 2 bases at J; junction bases unmatched: 10. The CDR3 coding sequence is TGTGCCACCAGCCCCAAGACAGGGAATCCCTACGAGCAGTACTTC. It yields the protein CATSPKTGNPYEQYF.

V is TRBV9 and J is TRBJ1-2; unclear D gene. Per germline, CDR1 SGDLS and CDR2 YYNGEE. The CDR3 extends over 13 amino acids. The V end lost 2 bases, the J end lost 4 bases, and 9 bases lay between the germline ends. The CDR3 spells CASSVYGFYGYTF. CDR3 in DNA: TGTGCCAGCAGCGTTTACGGGTTCTATGGCTACACCTTC.

The rearrangement links TRBV4-1 to TRBJ2-4; a weak D match, TRBD1 (5 bases). CDR3 length: 14 residues. Trimming stripped 1 base from V and 8 bases from J, with 12 bases between. The germline V gene has CDR1 MGHRA and CDR2 YSYEKL. CDR3 loop: CASSQGQGPDIQYF. The DNA of the CDR3 is TGCGCCAGCAGCCAAGGGCAGGGCCCGGACATTCAGTACTTC.

This chain connects TRBV4-1 to TRBJ1-1, with TRBD1 as a possible D gene (5 bases). Trimming cost V 5 bases and J 11 bases, with 21 bases left between them. The CDR3 is 14 amino acids. Per germline, CDR1 MGHRA and CDR2 YSYEKL. In DNA, the CDR3 is TGCGCCAGCAGCAATTTTCCGGGACTAGGGTTGGCTTTCTTT. It yields the protein CASSNFPGLGLAFF.

The chain links TRBV5-4 to TRBJ2-3; D remains ambiguous. This CDR3 has 15 amino acids. V lost 1 base, J lost 1 base, and 10 bases lay in between. The germline CDR1 and CDR2 sequences are SGHNT and YYREEE (reference sequence). The CDR3 DNA is TGTGCCAGCAGCTTGAGCTGGCAGGGCACAGATACGCAGTATTTT. Its protein is CASSLSWQGTDTQYF.

This chain links TRBV7-9 with TRBJ1-1; TRBD1 aligns across 7 bases. Germline CDR1 and CDR2: SEHNR and FQNEAQ (reference sequence). The CDR3 is made up of 15 amino acids. J lost 5 bases, V lost 0 bases, and 6 bases had no gene match. In DNA, the CDR3 is TGTGCCAGCAGCTTAGCAAACAGGGGTTTTACTGAAGCTTTCTTT. Its translation is CASSLANRGFTEAFF. The full variable domain, in which reference TRBV7-9 and TRBJ1-1 provide the parts outside the CDR3, is DTGVSQNPRHKITKRGQNVTFRCDPISEHNRLYWYRQTLGQGPEFLTYFQNEAQLEKSRLLSDRFSAERPKGSFSTLEIQRTEQGDSAMYLCASSLANRGFTEAFFGQGTRLTVV.

This clone was detected only a few times. The V call is TRBV2, the J call TRBJ2-3, with 13 bases fitting TRBD2. The germline V gene has CDR1 SNHLY and CDR2 FYNNEI. J was trimmed by 3 bases and V by 1 base; bases with no gene match: 7. The CDR3 contains 18 residues. CDR3 in amino acids: CASSEELTSGGKTDTQYF. In DNA form, the CDR3 reads TGTGCCAGCAGTGAAGAGTTGACTAGCGGGGGGAAGACAGATACGCAGTATTTT.

The V gene is TRBV18, the J gene TRBJ1-5; 7 bases agree with TRBD1. Trimming removed 3 bases from V and 5 bases from J; junction bases left unmatched: 10. Germline loops: CDR1 KGHSH, CDR2 LQKENI. This CDR3 contains 16 residues. CDR3 coding DNA: TGTGCCAGCTCACCTTCGTACACCGGGACAGATCAGCCCCAGCATTTT. Translated: CASSPSYTGTDQPQHF.

This chain links TRBV27 with TRBJ1-6; 9 nucleotides align to TRBD1. Looked up from germline, CDR1 is MNHEY and CDR2 is SMNVEV (reference sequence). CDR3 size: 15 residues. With 2 bases clipped from V and 6 bases from J, the junction kept 2 bases outside the gene matches. The CDR3 DNA is TGTGCCAGCAGTTTAGGGACAGGGAGTAATTCACCCCTCCACTTT. Translation: CASSLGTGSNSPLHF.